Listed below are T cell receptor beta chains from one sample, sequenced in a study of spatial heterogeneity in lung cancer. Each CDR3 protein is one row after TCRdb ran MiXCR on the 5' RACE reads. The table includes 15,000 to 20,000 distinct CDR3 sequences, 5% to 6.5% detected once. The sequences come from PBMCs, collected at follow-up. The receptors shown here come from a male donor with early-stage non-small cell lung cancer. Both conserved end residues are part of each CDR3. Fields, in order: clone size, J gene, D gene, V gene, CDR3 DNA, CDR3 protein. A D gene is named only where the DNA matches it firmly. Clone size is shown for a subset of rows, as once, few, many or a class of expanded clone.

. TRBJ2-1 . TRBV11-2 TGTGCCAGCAGCTCCGGCCCGAGGGAGGAACAGTTCTTC CASSSGPREEQFF
many TRBJ2-3 TRBD2 TRBV12-3/TRBV12-4 TGTGCCAGCAGTTCCCGGGAGAGGGGAGGGGATACGCAGTATTTT CASSSRERGGDTQYF
medium-sized TRBJ2-7 . TRBV28 TGTGCCAGCAGTTTAGAGGGGGAGGGCTCCTACGAGCAGTACTTC CASSLEGEGSYEQYF
many TRBJ2-7 TRBD2 TRBV5-1 TGCGCCAGCAGCCAGGGACTAGCGGGAGGTCTTAAAAACCCGAACTCCTACGAGCAGTACTTC CASSQGLAGGLKNPNSYEQYF
. TRBJ1-1 . TRBV6-2/TRBV6-3 TGTGCCAGCAGGTGGGGGTACACTGAAGCTTTCTTT CASRWGYTEAFF
many TRBJ2-2 . TRBV4-2 TGTGCCAGCAGCCAAGAAGCGGATCCGAACACCGGGGAGCTGTTTTTT CASSQEADPNTGELFF
many TRBJ2-5 . TRBV2 TGTGCCAGCAGTTCCCTGGGGAAAGAGACCCAGTACTTC CASSSLGKETQYF
many TRBJ2-1 . TRBV28 TGTGCCAGCAGTTTCATGGGGAGACAGCAGTTCTTC CASSFMGRQQFF
many TRBJ2-6 . TRBV19 TGTGCCAGAACAAAGACCTCTGGGGCCAACGTCCTGACTTTC CARTKTSGANVLTF
many TRBJ1-3 . TRBV7-6 TGTGCCAGCAGCTTATCGGGGGCTGTTGGAAACACCATATATTTT CASSLSGAVGNTIYF
many TRBJ1-3 TRBD1 TRBV5-1 TGCGCCAGCGCACAGGGGGTGATGGACACCATATATTTT CASAQGVMDTIYF
many TRBJ2-3 . TRBV11-2 TGTGCCAGCAGCCCCACAGATACGCAGTATTTT CASSPTDTQYF
. TRBJ1-1 . TRBV12-3/TRBV12-4 TGTGCCAGCAGTTTTGGCTATGGGAACACTGAAGCTTTCTTT CASSFGYGNTEAFF
many TRBJ1-5 . TRBV27 TGTGCCAGCAGTTTATCGTACGGGGGCGGTCGGACTCAGCCCCAGCATTTT CASSLSYGGGRTQPQHF
many TRBJ2-7 TRBD1 TRBV2 TGTGCCAGCAGTGCAGGGGGCCCCTACGAGCAGTACTTC CASSAGGPYEQYF
many TRBJ2-1 TRBD2 TRBV20-1 TGCAGTGCTAGAGATCGGCGGCTAGCGGACAATGAGCAGTTCTTC CSARDRRLADNEQFF
many TRBJ2-7 TRBD2 TRBV28 TGTGCCAGCAGTTTGGGGACTAGCATGAAAAGCTCCTACGAGCAGTACTTC CASSLGTSMKSSYEQYF
many TRBJ2-6 . TRBV6-2/TRBV6-3 TGTGCCAGCAACTGGGGGTTCTCTGGGGCCAACGTCCTGACTTTC CASNWGFSGANVLTF
many TRBJ2-1 TRBD1 TRBV2 TGTGCCAGCAGTGAGCAGACAGGGGCCGCACAGCAGTTCTTC CASSEQTGAAQQFF
many TRBJ2-3 . TRBV7-2 TGTGCCAGCAGCCCCCTGACTTATACGCAGTATTTT CASSPLTYTQYF
few TRBJ2-6 . TRBV13 TGTGCCAGCAGCTTAATGGGGGCTGGGGCCAACGTCCTGACTTTC CASSLMGAGANVLTF
many TRBJ2-1 . TRBV20-1 TGCAGTGCTAGACGTGAACAGTTTATCGGGCGTGAGCAGTTCTTC CSARREQFIGREQFF
. TRBJ2-5 . TRBV2 TGTGCCAGCAGTGAATCCCCCTGGGCAGCCCAAGAGACCCAGTACTTC CASSESPWAAQETQYF
medium-sized TRBJ2-4 . TRBV5-4 TGTGCCAGCAGCCTCAGTAGCGGAGCCAAAAACATTCAGTACTTC CASSLSSGAKNIQYF
many TRBJ2-3 . TRBV20-1 TGCAGTGCTGCCCGACCCGGGGACACAGATACGCAGTATTTT CSAARPGDTDTQYF
many TRBJ1-2 . TRBV20-1 TGCAGTGCTATCCCCGACTGGACCTCACCATCACCACAGGACTATGGCTACACCTTC CSAIPDWTSPSPQDYGYTF